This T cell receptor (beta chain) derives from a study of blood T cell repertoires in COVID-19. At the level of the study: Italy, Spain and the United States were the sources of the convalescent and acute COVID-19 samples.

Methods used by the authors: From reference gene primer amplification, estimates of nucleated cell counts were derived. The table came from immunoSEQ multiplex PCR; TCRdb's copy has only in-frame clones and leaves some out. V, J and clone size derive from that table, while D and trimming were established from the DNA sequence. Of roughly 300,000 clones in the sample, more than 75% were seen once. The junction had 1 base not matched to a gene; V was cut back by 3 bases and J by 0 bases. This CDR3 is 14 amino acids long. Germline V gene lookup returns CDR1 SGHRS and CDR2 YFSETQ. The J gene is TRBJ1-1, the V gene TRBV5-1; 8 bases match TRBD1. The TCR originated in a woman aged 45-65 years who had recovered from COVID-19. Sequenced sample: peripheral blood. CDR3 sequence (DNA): TGCGCCAGCAGCTCAGGGGGCATGAACACTGAAGCTTTCTTT. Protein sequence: CASSSGGMNTEAFF.